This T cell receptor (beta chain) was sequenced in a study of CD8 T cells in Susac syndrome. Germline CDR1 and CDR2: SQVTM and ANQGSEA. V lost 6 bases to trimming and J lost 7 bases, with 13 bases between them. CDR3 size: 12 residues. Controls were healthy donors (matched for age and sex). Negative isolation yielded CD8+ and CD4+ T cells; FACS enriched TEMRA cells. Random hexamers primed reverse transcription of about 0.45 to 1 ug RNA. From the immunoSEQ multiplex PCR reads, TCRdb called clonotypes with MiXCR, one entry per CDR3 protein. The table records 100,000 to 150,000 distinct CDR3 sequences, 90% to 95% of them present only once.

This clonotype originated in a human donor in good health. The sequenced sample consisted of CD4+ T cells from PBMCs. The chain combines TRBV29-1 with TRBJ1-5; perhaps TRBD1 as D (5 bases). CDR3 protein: CSVRDGGQPQHF. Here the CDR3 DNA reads TGCAGCGTCAGGGACGGGGGGCAGCCCCAGCATTTT.